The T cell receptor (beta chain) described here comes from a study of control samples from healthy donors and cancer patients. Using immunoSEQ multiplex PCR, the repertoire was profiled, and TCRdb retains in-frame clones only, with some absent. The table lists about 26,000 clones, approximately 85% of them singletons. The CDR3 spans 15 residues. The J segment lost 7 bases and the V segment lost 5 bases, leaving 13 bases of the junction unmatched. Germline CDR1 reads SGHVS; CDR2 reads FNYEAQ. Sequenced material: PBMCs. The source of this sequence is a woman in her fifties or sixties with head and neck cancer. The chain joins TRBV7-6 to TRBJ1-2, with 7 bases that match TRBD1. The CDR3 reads CASSPTVGGVAGYTF. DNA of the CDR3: TGTGCCAGCAGCCCAACCGTAGGGGGCGTTGCTGGCTACACCTTC.